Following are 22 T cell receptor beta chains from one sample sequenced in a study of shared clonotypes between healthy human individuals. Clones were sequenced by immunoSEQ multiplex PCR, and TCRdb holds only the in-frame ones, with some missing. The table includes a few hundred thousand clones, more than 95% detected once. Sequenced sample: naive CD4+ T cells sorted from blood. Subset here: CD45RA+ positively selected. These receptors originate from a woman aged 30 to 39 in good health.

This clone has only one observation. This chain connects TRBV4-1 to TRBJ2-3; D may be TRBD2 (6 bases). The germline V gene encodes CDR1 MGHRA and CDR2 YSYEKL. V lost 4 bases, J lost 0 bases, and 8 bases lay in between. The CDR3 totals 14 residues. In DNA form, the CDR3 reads TGCGCCAGCAGCCTGGGGACTAGCACAGATACGCAGTATTTT. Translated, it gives CASSLGTSTDTQYF.

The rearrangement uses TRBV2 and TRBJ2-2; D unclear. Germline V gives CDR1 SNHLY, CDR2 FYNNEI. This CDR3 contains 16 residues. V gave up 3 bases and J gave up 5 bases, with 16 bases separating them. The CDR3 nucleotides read TGTGCCAGCAGTGATATTGGCCAGCAGTTAACCGGGGAGCTGTTTTTT. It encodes CASSDIGQQLTGELFF.

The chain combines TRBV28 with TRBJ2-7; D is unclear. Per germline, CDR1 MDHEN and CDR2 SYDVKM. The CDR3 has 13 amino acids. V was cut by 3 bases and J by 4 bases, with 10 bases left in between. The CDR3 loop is CASSFGPWYEQYF. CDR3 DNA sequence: TGTGCCAGCAGTTTTGGCCCCTGGTACGAGCAGTACTTC.

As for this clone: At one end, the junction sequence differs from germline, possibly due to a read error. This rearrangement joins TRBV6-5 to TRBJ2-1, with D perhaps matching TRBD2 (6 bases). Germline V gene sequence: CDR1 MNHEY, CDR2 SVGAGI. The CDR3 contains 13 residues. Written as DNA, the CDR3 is TGTGCCAGCAGGTACTCGACTAGTTATGAGCAGTTCTTC. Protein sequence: CASRYSTSYEQFF.

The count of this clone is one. DNA for the CDR3: TGTGCCAGCAGCGTGAACCCAGCGGGTCCCTACGAGCAGTACTTC. This sequence encodes CASSVNPAGPYEQYF. This chain connects TRBV9 to TRBJ2-7; maybe TRBD2 (6 bases). Germline V CDR1 and CDR2: SGDLS, YYNGEE. V was shortened by 2 bases and J by 2 bases, with 14 bases between the two germline ends. CDR3 size: 15 residues. Supplemented by reference TRBV9 and TRBJ2-7, the full variable domain reads DSGVTQTPKHLITATGQRVTLRCSPRSGDLSVYWYQQSLDQGLQFLIQYYNGEERAKGNILERFSAQQFPDLHSELNLSSLELGDSALYFCASSVNPAGPYEQYFGPGTRLTVT.

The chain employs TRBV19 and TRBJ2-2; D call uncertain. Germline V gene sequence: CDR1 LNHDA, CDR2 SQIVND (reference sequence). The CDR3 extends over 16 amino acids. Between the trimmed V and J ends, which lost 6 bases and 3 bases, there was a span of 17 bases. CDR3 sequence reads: CASSTGPTLYTGELFF. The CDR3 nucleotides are TGTGCCAGTAGCACCGGACCGACCCTATACACCGGGGAGCTGTTTTTT.

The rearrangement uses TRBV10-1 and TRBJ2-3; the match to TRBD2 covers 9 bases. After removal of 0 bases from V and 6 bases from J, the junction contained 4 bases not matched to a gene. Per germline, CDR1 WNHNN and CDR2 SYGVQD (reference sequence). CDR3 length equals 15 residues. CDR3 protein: CASSESSGSGDTQYF. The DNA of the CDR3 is TGCGCCAGCAGTGAGTCTAGCGGGAGTGGGGATACGCAGTATTTT.

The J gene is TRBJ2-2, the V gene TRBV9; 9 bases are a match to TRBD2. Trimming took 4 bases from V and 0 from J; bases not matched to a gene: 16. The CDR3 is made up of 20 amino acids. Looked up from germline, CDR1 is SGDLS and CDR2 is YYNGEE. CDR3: CASSSEGPLAGPTNTGELFF. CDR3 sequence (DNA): TGTGCCAGCAGCTCAGAGGGACCGCTAGCGGGGCCGACGAACACCGGGGAGCTGTTTTTT.

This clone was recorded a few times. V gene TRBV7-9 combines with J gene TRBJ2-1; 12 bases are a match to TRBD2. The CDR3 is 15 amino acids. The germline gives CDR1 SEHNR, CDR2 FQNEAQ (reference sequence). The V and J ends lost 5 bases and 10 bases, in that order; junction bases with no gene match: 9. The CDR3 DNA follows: TGTGCCAGCAGCACCGGGACTAGCGGGCCCAGAGAGCAGTTCTTC. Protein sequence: CASSTGTSGPREQFF. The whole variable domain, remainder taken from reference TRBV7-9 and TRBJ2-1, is DTGVSQNPRHKITKRGQNVTFRCDPISEHNRLYWYRQTLGQGPEFLTYFQNEAQLEKSRLLSDRFSAERPKGSFSTLEIQRTEQGDSAMYLCASSTGTSGPREQFFGPGTRLTVL.

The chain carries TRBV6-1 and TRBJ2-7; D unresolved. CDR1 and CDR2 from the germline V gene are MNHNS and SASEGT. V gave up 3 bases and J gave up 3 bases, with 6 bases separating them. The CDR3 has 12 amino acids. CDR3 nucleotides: TGTGCCAGCAGTGATTGGCTCTACGAGCAGTACTTC. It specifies CASSDWLYEQYF.

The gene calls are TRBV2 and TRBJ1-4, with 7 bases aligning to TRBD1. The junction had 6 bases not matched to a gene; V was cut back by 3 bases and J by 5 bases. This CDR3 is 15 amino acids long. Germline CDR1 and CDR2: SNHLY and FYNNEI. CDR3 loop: CASSDGDSGNEKLFF. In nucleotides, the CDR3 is TGTGCCAGCAGTGACGGGGACAGCGGGAATGAAAAACTGTTTTTT.

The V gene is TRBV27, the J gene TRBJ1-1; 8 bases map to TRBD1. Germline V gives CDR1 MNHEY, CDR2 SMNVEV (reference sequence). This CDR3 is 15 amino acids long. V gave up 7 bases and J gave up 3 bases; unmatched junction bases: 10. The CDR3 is CASTSGGGEYTEAFF. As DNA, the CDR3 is TGTGCCAGCACCTCAGGGGGCGGGGAGTACACTGAAGCTTTCTTT.

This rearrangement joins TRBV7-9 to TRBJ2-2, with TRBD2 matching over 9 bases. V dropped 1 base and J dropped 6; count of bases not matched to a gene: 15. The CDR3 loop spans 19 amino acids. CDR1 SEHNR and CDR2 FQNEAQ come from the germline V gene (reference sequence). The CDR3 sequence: CASSLGGGRALVFPGELFF. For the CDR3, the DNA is TGTGCCAGCAGCTTAGGTGGCGGGAGGGCCCTCGTCTTTCCCGGGGAGCTGTTTTTT.

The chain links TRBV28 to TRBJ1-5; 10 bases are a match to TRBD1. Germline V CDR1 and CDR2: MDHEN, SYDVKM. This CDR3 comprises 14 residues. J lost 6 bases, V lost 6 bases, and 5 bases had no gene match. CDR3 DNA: TGTGCCAGCAGACGACAGGGGGCGGGTCAGCCCCAGCATTTT. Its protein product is CASRRQGAGQPQHF.

CDR3 region: CASRLGLAGVETQYF. The CDR3 region has the DNA TGTGCCAGCAGATTGGGACTAGCGGGAGTAGAGACCCAGTACTTC. The chain carries TRBV7-2 and TRBJ2-5; 14 bases are shared with TRBD2. The germline V gene encodes CDR1 SGHTA and CDR2 FQGNSA. V was clipped by 6 bases and J by 4 bases; unmatched bases: 4. This CDR3 contains 15 residues.

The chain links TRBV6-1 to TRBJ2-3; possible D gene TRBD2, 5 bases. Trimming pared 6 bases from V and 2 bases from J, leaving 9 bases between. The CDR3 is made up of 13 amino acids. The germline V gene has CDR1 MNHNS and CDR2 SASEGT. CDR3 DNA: TGTGCCAGCAGGCAGCGGTTCACAGATACGCAGTATTTT. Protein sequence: CASRQRFTDTQYF.

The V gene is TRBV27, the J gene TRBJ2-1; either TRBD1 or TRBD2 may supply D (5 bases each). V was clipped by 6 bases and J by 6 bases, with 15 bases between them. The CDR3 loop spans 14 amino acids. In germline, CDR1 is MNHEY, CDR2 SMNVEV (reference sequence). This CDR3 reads CASSGASGLNEQFF. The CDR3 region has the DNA TGTGCCAGCAGCGGGGCTAGTGGTCTCAATGAGCAGTTCTTC.

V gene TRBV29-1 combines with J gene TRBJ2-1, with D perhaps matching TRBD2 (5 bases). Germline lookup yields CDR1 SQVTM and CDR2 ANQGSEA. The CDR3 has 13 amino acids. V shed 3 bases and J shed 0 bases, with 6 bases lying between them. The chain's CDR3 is CSVEGSSYNEQFF. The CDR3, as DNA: TGCAGCGTTGAGGGGAGCTCCTACAATGAGCAGTTCTTC.

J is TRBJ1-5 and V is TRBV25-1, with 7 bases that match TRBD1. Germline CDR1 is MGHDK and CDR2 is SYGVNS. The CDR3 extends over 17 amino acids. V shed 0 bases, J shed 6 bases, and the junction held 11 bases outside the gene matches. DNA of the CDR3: TGTGCCAGCAGTGAATACCTAAAGACAGGGATCGGTCAGCCCCAGCATTTT. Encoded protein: CASSEYLKTGIGQPQHF.

The CDR3 DNA follows: TGTGCCAGCAGCTCCCGGGGCACCACCTACGAGCAGTACTTC. Translating it yields CASSSRGTTYEQYF. The V and J genes are TRBV11-1 and TRBJ2-7; either TRBD1 or TRBD2 may fit D (5 bases each). This CDR3 has 14 residues. Germline V gives CDR1 SGHAT, CDR2 FQDESV (reference sequence). V dropped 4 bases and J dropped 2 bases, with 12 bases sitting between them. The full variable domain, with the rest looked up from reference TRBV11-1 and TRBJ2-7, is EAEVAQSPRYKITEKSQAVAFWCDPISGHATLYWYRQILGQGPELLVQFQDESVVDDSQLPKDRFSAERLKGVDSTLKIQPAELGDSAMYLCASSSRGTTYEQYFGPGTRLTVT.

Here the CDR3 DNA reads TGTGCCACCAGCAGAGGACTAGGGGCCTACGAGCAGTACTTC. As protein: CATSRGLGAYEQYF. The rearrangement uses TRBV15 and TRBJ2-7; tentatively, D is TRBD2 (6 bases). Per germline, CDR1 LNHNV and CDR2 YYDKDF (reference sequence). There are 14 residues in the CDR3. The V and J ends lost 1 base and 2 bases respectively, with 9 bases between them.

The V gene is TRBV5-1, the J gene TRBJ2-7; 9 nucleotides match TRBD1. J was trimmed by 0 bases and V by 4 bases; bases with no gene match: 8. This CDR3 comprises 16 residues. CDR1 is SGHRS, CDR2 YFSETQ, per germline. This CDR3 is CASSEGTGRSSYEQYF. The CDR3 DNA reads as TGCGCCAGCAGCGAGGGGACAGGGCGTAGCTCCTACGAGCAGTACTTC. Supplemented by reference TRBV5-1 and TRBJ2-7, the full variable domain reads KAGVTQTPRYLIKTRGQQVTLSCSPISGHRSVSWYQQTPGQGLQFLFEYFSETQRNKGNFPGRFSGRQFSNSRSEMNVSTLELGDSALYLCASSEGTGRSSYEQYFGPGTRLTVT.